This is a list of T cell receptor beta chains from one sample in a study of blood T cells in healthy people across ages. Via MiXCR, TCRdb re-called the 5' RACE reads, giving one row per CDR3 protein. The repertoire holds about 640,000 distinct CDR3 sequences, with about 54% as singletons. The sequenced material came from blood. These receptors were obtained from a man aged 55-75 years in good health. CDR3s include the opening cysteine and the closing phenylalanine or tryptophan. D genes are given only for firm matches. Clone sizes are given selectively: once, few, many, or a class where the clone is expanded.

clone size	V gene	J gene	D gene	CDR3 DNA	CDR3 protein
-	TRBV20-1	TRBJ2-2	-	TGCAGTGCTGGAGACCCCGGAACGGGGGACGCCGTGGAGCTGTTTTTT	CSAGDPGTGDAVELFF
-	TRBV7-9	TRBJ1-4	-	TGTGCCAGCAGCCCCTCTGCCGGGGCGGGGGAAAAACTGTTTTTT	CASSPSAGAGEKLFF
-	TRBV7-2	TRBJ2-5	TRBD1	TGTGCCAGCAGCTCCGGGACAGGGGGATGGGAGCAGTACTTC	CASSSGTGGWEQYF
-	TRBV12-3/TRBV12-4	TRBJ2-7	TRBD1	TGTGCCAGCAGTTCACAGGGGTCCGCCTACGAGCAGTACTTC	CASSSQGSAYEQYF
few	TRBV3-1	TRBJ2-5	-	TGTGCCAGCAGCCAAGGAGGGTGGAGCGGGGAGACCCAGTACTTC	CASSQGGWSGETQYF
-	TRBV29-1	TRBJ1-2	-	TGCAGCGTTGGGGGAGGGCCTTTGGACTATGGCTACACCTTC	CSVGGGPLDYGYTF
-	TRBV27	TRBJ2-2	-	TGTGCCAGCAGTTCTGCAGGGGGGGCCGGGGAGCTGTTTTTT	CASSSAGGAGELFF
many	TRBV9	TRBJ2-5	-	TGTGCCAGCAGCGTAGCTTCTAGCCCAGAGACCCAGTACTTC	CASSVASSPETQYF
-	TRBV24-1	TRBJ2-3	-	TGTGCCACCAGTGATTCTGACACAGATACGCAGTATTTT	CATSDSDTDTQYF
few	TRBV7-2	TRBJ2-1	-	TGTGCCAGCAGCTTAATGTCGGACTACAATGAGCAGTTCTTC	CASSLMSDYNEQFF
-	TRBV6-1	TRBJ1-3	-	TGTGCCAGCAGTGAATTATGGGGTGGAAACACCATATATTTT	CASSELWGGNTIYF
-	TRBV5-1	TRBJ2-7	TRBD2	TGCGCCAGCAGCCCGGCGGGCGGGGGGCTTTCCTACGAGCAGTACTTC	CASSPAGGGLSYEQYF
-	TRBV20-1	TRBJ2-2	TRBD2	TGCAGTGCTCTGGGGGGGTCCGGGGAGCTGTTTTTT	CSALGGSGELFF
-	TRBV7-9	TRBJ2-5	-	TGTGCCAGCACCATATGGCGGGACGGTCAAGAGACCCAGTACTTC	CASTIWRDGQETQYF
few	TRBV6-6	TRBJ2-4	-	TGTGCCAGCACCGAGGTGCTAGCCAAAAACATTCAGTACTTC	CASTEVLAKNIQYF
-	TRBV18	TRBJ1-2	TRBD1	TGTGCCAGCTCACCGGACAGGTCCTATGGCTACACCTTC	CASSPDRSYGYTF
-	TRBV3-1	TRBJ2-5	TRBD1	TGTGCCAGCAGCCAAGCATCCACAGGGGCCCTCGAGACCCAGTACTTC	CASSQASTGALETQYF
few	TRBV20-1	TRBJ1-5	-	TGCAGTGCTAGACCTCCCACGGAGGGGGGCAATCAGCCCCAGCATTTT	CSARPPTEGGNQPQHF
-	TRBV6-4	TRBJ2-7	TRBD2	TGTGCCAGCAGTGACATGTTCGGGGGGAGTTCCTACGAGCAGTACTTC	CASSDMFGGSSYEQYF
few	TRBV6-6	TRBJ2-5	TRBD2	TGTGCCAGCAGTGCTCCTAGCGGGGGGGAGACCCAGTACTTC	CASSAPSGGETQYF
-	TRBV29-1	TRBJ1-1	-	TGCAGCGTTGAAGTGGGGGGCTCGGGCACTGAAGCTTTCTTT	CSVEVGGSGTEAFF
-	TRBV4-1	TRBJ2-5	TRBD2	TGCGCCAGCAGCCCTCTCGGACTAGCGGGGGGCGATAACCAAGAGACCCAGTACTTC	CASSPLGLAGGDNQETQYF
-	TRBV29-1	TRBJ1-1	-	TGCAGCGTTGAAAGTCGAGCGGGTTGGACTGAAGCTTTCTTT	CSVESRAGWTEAFF
-	TRBV6-6	TRBJ2-1	-	TGTGCCAGCAGTTACGGCCCAGGGCTTTTGAATGAGCAGTTCTTC	CASSYGPGLLNEQFF
once	TRBV6-6	TRBJ1-1	-	TGTGCCAGCAGTTACGGTCAGATGAACACTGAAGCTTTCTTT	CASSYGQMNTEAFF
-	TRBV20-1	TRBJ2-7	-	TGCGGTGCTAGGCCTGTTACAGGGAGCTCCTACGAGCAGTACTTC	CGARPVTGSSYEQYF
-	TRBV6-6	TRBJ1-2	TRBD1	TGTGCCAGCAGCCTAGACAGGGGGGGCGATGGCTACACCTTC	CASSLDRGGDGYTF
-	TRBV29-1	TRBJ1-5	TRBD1	TGCAGCGTCAGGACAGGGGGATCGAATCAGCCCCAGCATTTT	CSVRTGGSNQPQHF
-	TRBV2	TRBJ1-2	TRBD1	TGTGCCAGCACCGGACAGGGTTTCTCTGGCTACACCTTC	CASTGQGFSGYTF
-	TRBV28	TRBJ1-1	-	TGTGCCAGCAGTTTCTGGGACGACACCCCTGAAGCTTTCTTT	CASSFWDDTPEAFF
-	TRBV9	TRBJ2-4	-	TGTGCCAGCAGCGTGTCGGGGGGCAGGGAGCAGTACTTC	CASSVSGGREQYF
-	TRBV20-1	TRBJ1-2	-	TGCAGTGGGACCGAATCGGGCTATAGCTACACCTTC	CSGTESGYSYTF
-	TRBV20-1	TRBJ1-1	-	TGCAGTGCCCGATCGGCCCGGGGGGACACTGGAGCTTTCTTT	CSARSARGDTGAFF
few	TRBV27	TRBJ2-1	-	TGTGCCAGCAGTTTACGGGCAGGTTCCTACAATGAGCAGTTCTTC	CASSLRAGSYNEQFF
-	TRBV3-1	TRBJ2-4	-	TGTGCCTGCAGCCAAGATAAGGTTGAGCAGTACTTC	CACSQDKVEQYF
-	TRBV20-1	TRBJ1-2	-	TGCAGTGCTAGAGGGACACGGAACTATGGCTACACCTTC	CSARGTRNYGYTF
-	TRBV11-2	TRBJ2-3	TRBD1	TGTGCCAGCAGCTTAAGCCGGGACAGGGGTCTCACAGATACGCAGTATTTT	CASSLSRDRGLTDTQYF
-	TRBV5-1	TRBJ2-4	TRBD1	TGCGCCAGCAGCGTCCGGACAGGGAAAAACATTCAGTACTTC	CASSVRTGKNIQYF
-	TRBV7-2	TRBJ2-5	-	TGTGCCAGCAGCGAAGGACTAAGTCAAGAGACCCAGTACTTC	CASSEGLSQETQYF
-	TRBV20-1	TRBJ2-5	-	TGCAGTCCCGTCGTAGCGGCAAAAGAGACCCAGTACTTC	CSPVVAAKETQYF
-	TRBV29-1	TRBJ2-2	-	TGCAGCGTCGTTCATATTACCGGGGAGCTGTTTTTT	CSVVHITGELFF
-	TRBV2	TRBJ2-1	-	TGTGCCAGCAGGGAGAGGGCGGACAATGAGCAGTTCTTC	CASRERADNEQFF
-	TRBV5-1	TRBJ2-1	-	TGCGCCAGCAGCTTGGTGGGGGTCAGCTCCTACAATGAGCAGTTCTTC	CASSLVGVSSYNEQFF
-	TRBV7-8	TRBJ1-2	TRBD1	TGTGCCAGCAGCCATCAGACAGGGCCTCCCCGAGCTAACTATGGCTACACCTTC	CASSHQTGPPRANYGYTF
-	TRBV2	TRBJ2-3	-	TGTGCCAGCACCGTTTCGATGGAAGCGCGCGGGCAGTATTTT	CASTVSMEARGQYF
few	TRBV6-5	TRBJ2-5	-	TGTGCCAGCATTGGCCCGGGGACAGAGACCCAGTACTTC	CASIGPGTETQYF
-	TRBV2	TRBJ1-5	TRBD1	TGTGCCAGCAGGGACGGACAGGGGGGTCAGCCCCAGCATTTT	CASRDGQGGQPQHF
-	TRBV11-2	TRBJ1-2	-	TGTGCCAGCAGCTTAGAGGTCACGGGGTATGGCTACACCTTC	CASSLEVTGYGYTF
-	TRBV5-1	TRBJ1-1	TRBD1	TGCGCCAGCAGCTTGTGGGACAGTTCCACTGAAGCTTTCTTT	CASSLWDSSTEAFF
many	TRBV9	TRBJ1-4	-	TGTGCCAGCACCAGAGGTGGACAGAATGAAAAACTGTTTTTT	CASTRGGQNEKLFF
-	TRBV20-1	TRBJ2-5	TRBD2	TGCAGTGCTAGTTGGTTGGCAGGGAGGGAAGAGACCCAGTACTTC	CSASWLAGREETQYF
few	TRBV20-1	TRBJ2-3	-	TGCAGTGCTTCAAACCGGGCAAGCAGCACAGATACGCAGTATTTT	CSASNRASSTDTQYF
-	TRBV4-1	TRBJ2-1	TRBD2	TGCGCCAGCAGCCAAGAGGTAGCGGGGGCGTACAATGAGCAGTTCTTC	CASSQEVAGAYNEQFF
-	TRBV20-1	TRBJ2-1	-	TGCAGTGGACTCCGCGGGGGCGACTACAATGAGCAGTTCTTC	CSGLRGGDYNEQFF
-	TRBV20-1	TRBJ2-1	-	TGCAGTGCTTTATCGTACAATGAGCAGTTCTTC	CSALSYNEQFF